The 18 T cell receptor beta chains below come from one sample, sequenced in a study of T-cell reconstitution after alpha-beta-depleted transplantation in children. Unique molecular identifiers were used to barcode this TCRbeta library. TCRdb fed the PCR reads into MiXCR, producing one record per CDR3 protein. The sample has roughly 350,000 distinct CDR3 sequences; about 17% are singletons. The sample here was PBMCs, mostly from graft donor cells, taken 360 days after TCRalphabeta/CD19-depleted stem cell transplant. These receptors originate from a male patient aged 2 to 10 who had a stem cell transplant for acute lymphoblastic leukemia, so the T cells may come from the graft donor.

As for this clonotype: The junction shows a germline mismatch at one end, possibly a read error. This chain links TRBV7-7 with TRBJ2-2; TRBD1 agrees at 9 bases. The CDR3 contains 14 residues. Germline-derived CDR1 and CDR2 are SSHAT and FNYEAQ (reference sequence). The CDR3 loop is CASSLGTGPGELFF. The CDR3 DNA reads TGTGCTAGCAGCTTAGGGACAGGGCCCGGGGAGCTGTTTTTT.

This chain connects TRBV24-1 to TRBJ1-5; unclear D gene. This CDR3 spans 15 amino acids. Germline assignment: CDR1 KGHDR and CDR2 SFDVKD. V lost 3 bases to trimming and J lost 4 bases, with 12 bases between them. CDR3 amino acids: CATSDKNSPNQPQHF. Written as DNA, the CDR3 is TGTGCCACCAGTGATAAAAACAGTCCTAATCAGCCCCAGCATTTT.

Only a few counts were recorded for this clonotype. The rearrangement uses TRBV3-1 and TRBJ1-2, with D unresolved. This CDR3 spans 15 amino acids. With 0 bases removed from V and 4 bases from J, the gap between germline ends came to 12 bases. Germline-derived CDR1 and CDR2 are LGHDT and YNNKEL (reference sequence). CDR3 region: CASSQDVAGSYGYTF. The CDR3 nucleotides read TGTGCCAGCAGCCAAGATGTGGCGGGTTCCTATGGCTACACCTTC.

This clonotype was seen a handful of times. The genes are TRBV15 and TRBJ2-1; D is possibly TRBD2 (6 bases). Trimming took off 0 bases at V and 2 bases at J, with 17 bases between the two ends. Germline CDR1 LNHNV, CDR2 YYDKDF (reference sequence). The CDR3 sequence is 18 residues long. The CDR3 here is CATSRDPMGRGAYNEQFF. DNA for the CDR3: TGTGCCACCAGCAGAGACCCGATGGGGCGGGGAGCCTACAATGAGCAGTTCTTC.

The chain links TRBV6-6 to TRBJ1-1; D gene unclear. Trimming stripped 3 bases from V and 3 bases from J, with 8 bases between. This CDR3 spans 13 amino acids. Germline V gives CDR1 MNHNY, CDR2 SVGAGI (reference sequence). CDR3 in DNA: TGTGCCAGCAGTTATGCAAGCCACACTGAAGCTTTCTTT. Protein product: CASSYASHTEAFF.

This clonotype was seen ten or more times. This rearrangement joins TRBV28 to TRBJ1-2, with TRBD1 matching 9 bases. The CDR3 length is 15 residues. Trimming took 5 bases from V and 3 from J; bases not matched to a gene: 7. Germline-derived CDR1 and CDR2 are MDHEN and SYDVKM. This CDR3 reads CASSKTGGGDYGYTF. The CDR3 bases are TGTGCCAGCAGTAAAACAGGGGGCGGCGACTATGGCTACACCTTC.

This clonotype was seen a handful of times. CDR3 loop: CASSLQLAQSTDTQYF. In DNA form, the CDR3 reads TGCGCCAGCAGCTTGCAACTAGCACAATCCACAGATACGCAGTATTTT. This chain connects TRBV5-1 to TRBJ2-3, with D perhaps matching TRBD2 (6 bases). V dropped 1 base and J dropped 2 bases, with 14 bases sitting between them. From germline, CDR1 is SGHRS and CDR2 YFSETQ. CDR3 length: 16 amino acids.

Only a few counts were recorded for this clonotype. The chain links TRBV7-9 to TRBJ1-1, with unresolved D. CDR1 and CDR2 from the germline V gene are SEHNR and FQNEAQ (reference sequence). V lost 5 bases, J lost 4 bases, and 14 bases lay in between. The CDR3 spans 14 residues. CDR3 residues: CASSPGPYPTEAFF. The CDR3 DNA reads as TGTGCCAGCAGCCCCGGCCCATACCCCACTGAAGCTTTCTTT. Full variable domain (outside the CDR3, taken from reference TRBV7-9 and TRBJ1-1): DTGVSQNPRHKITKRGQNVTFRCDPISEHNRLYWYRQTLGQGPEFLTYFQNEAQLEKSRLLSDRFSAERPKGSFSTLEIQRTEQGDSAMYLCASSPGPYPTEAFFGQGTRLTVV.

This clonotype turned up a few times. The chain carries TRBV7-2 and TRBJ1-3; D not certain. V lost 4 bases to trimming and J lost 0 bases, with 4 bases between them. This CDR3 spans 13 amino acids. Germline loops: CDR1 SGHTA, CDR2 FQGNSA. For the CDR3, the DNA is TGTGCCAGCAGCTCCCACTCTGGAAACACCATATATTTT. Protein sequence: CASSSHSGNTIYF.

A few counts support this clonotype. This chain links TRBV7-9 with TRBJ1-1, with no clear D. Germline V lookup: CDR1 SEHNR, CDR2 FQNEAQ (reference sequence). The germline V and J ends were trimmed by 3 bases and 11 bases, with 13 bases remaining between them. CDR3 length equals 12 residues. CDR3 sequence: CASSLRRSGAFF. The CDR3 region has the DNA TGTGCCAGCAGCTTGAGAAGGAGTGGCGCTTTCTTT.

This chain links TRBV20-1 with TRBJ2-1; weak D call: TRBD2 (5 bases). In germline, CDR1 is DFQATT, CDR2 SNEGSKA (reference sequence). CDR3 length: 12 amino acids. V lost 3 bases and J lost 7, with 10 bases in between. CDR3 residues: CSASLSGNEQFF. DNA for the CDR3: TGCAGTGCTAGTTTATCGGGAAATGAGCAGTTCTTC.

This clonotype came up a few times. The V and J genes are TRBV5-1 and TRBJ2-7; 13 bases are a match to TRBD2. The CDR3 sequence is 16 residues long. The germline gives CDR1 SGHRS, CDR2 YFSETQ. The V and J ends lost 0 bases and 5 bases, in that order; junction bases with no gene match: 5. The CDR3 bases are TGCGCCAGCAGCTTGGACACCGGACTAGCGGGAGACGAGCAGTACTTC. Translated, it gives CASSLDTGLAGDEQYF.

This clonotype was seen a handful of times. This rearrangement joins TRBV5-6 to TRBJ2-7; no clear D. Germline assignment: CDR1 SGHDT and CDR2 YYEEEE. The V end lost 2 bases, the J end lost 7 bases, and 10 bases lay between the germline ends. This CDR3 region has 12 residues. CDR3 in DNA: TGTGCCAGCAGCTTCCGCCGGGCTGAGCAGTACTTC. Protein: CASSFRRAEQYF.

The rearrangement uses TRBV6-5 and TRBJ1-2; D unclear. The CDR3 is made up of 15 amino acids. Deletions cut 2 bases from V and 7 bases from J, with 17 bases between. Germline V CDR1 and CDR2: MNHEY, SVGAGI. The chain's CDR3 is CASSYLLADNRGYTF. The CDR3, as DNA: TGTGCCAGCAGTTACCTACTTGCAGACAACCGTGGCTACACCTTC.

Turning to this clonotype: The junction and the germline gene differ at one end; a read error may be behind it. The gene calls are TRBV5-5 and TRBJ2-4, with D possibly matching TRBD2 (6 bases). Per the germline V gene, CDR1 is SGHKS and CDR2 is YYEKEE (reference sequence). The CDR3 runs 12 residues. CDR3 sequence (DNA): TGTGCCAGCACCTTGGGGGGAAACATTCAGTACTTC. Its translation is CASTLGGNIQYF.

V and J are TRBV6-2 or TRBV6-3 and TRBJ1-5; the D gene is possibly TRBD1 (6 bases). The CDR3 spans 15 residues. With 6 bases removed from V and 2 bases from J, the gap between germline ends came to 14 bases. In germline, CDR1 is MNHEY, CDR2 SVGEGT. CDR3: CASRRQGTGNQPQHF. In DNA form, the CDR3 reads TGTGCCAGCAGACGCCAGGGGACGGGCAATCAGCCCCAGCATTTT.

This clonotype was recorded a few times. The gene calls are TRBV7-2 and TRBJ1-1; no clear D. V lost 1 base to trimming and J lost 8 bases, with 8 bases between them. The CDR3 is 12 amino acids. CDR1 and CDR2 (germline): SGHTA, FQGNSA. CDR3: CASSLVGREAFF. The CDR3 region has the DNA TGTGCCAGCAGCTTAGTAGGCAGGGAAGCTTTCTTT.

This clonotype was recorded many times. The V and J genes are TRBV28 and TRBJ2-5; 11 bases are shared with TRBD1. CDR3 length: 15 amino acids. The V and J ends lost 5 bases and 5 bases, in that order; junction bases with no gene match: 7. Per germline, CDR1 MDHEN and CDR2 SYDVKM. The DNA of the CDR3 is TGTGCCAGCAGTACGGGACAGGGGGGCCTGGAGACCCAGTACTTC. Protein sequence: CASSTGQGGLETQYF.